What follows are 18 T cell receptor beta chains derived from one specimen sequenced in a study of T cell changes during pregnancy in multiple sclerosis. Clones were read by immunoSEQ multiplex PCR, and TCRdb kept only the in-frame ones, dropping some. The profile covers tens of thousands of clones, with 91% appearing a single time and 2.2% taken by the ten largest. The input for sequencing was peripheral blood, taken in the third trimester of pregnancy. The receptors originated from a female donor in good health, enrolled as a control in a pregnancy study.

CDR3 in amino acids: CASSQGTGTLFNTEAFF. The DNA for the CDR3 is TGCGCCAGCAGCCAAGGGACAGGGACGCTTTTTAACACTGAAGCTTTCTTT. J is TRBJ1-1 and V is TRBV4-1; 8 nucleotides align to TRBD1. CDR1 and CDR2 (germline): MGHRA, YSYEKL. The CDR3 covers 17 residues. V trimming: 1 base; J trimming: 2 bases; junction bases outside the gene matches: 9.

The rearrangement uses TRBV7-2 and TRBJ2-2; maybe TRBD1 (6 bases). V was trimmed by 4 bases and J by 4 bases, leaving 13 bases between them. The CDR3 is made up of 15 amino acids. Germline V CDR1 and CDR2: SGHTA, FQGNSA. CDR3 residues: CASSSQGGGTGELFF. CDR3 bases: TGTGCCAGCAGCTCTCAAGGGGGTGGCACCGGGGAGCTGTTTTTT.

The chain's CDR3 is CASSFLQGAQETQYF. The CDR3 nucleotides read TGTGCCAGCAGCTTTTTGCAGGGGGCCCAAGAGACCCAGTACTTC. The chain is built from TRBV7-6 and TRBJ2-5, with 8 bases lining up with TRBD1. The J segment lost 1 base and the V segment lost 3 bases, leaving 4 bases of the junction unmatched. Germline lookup yields CDR1 SGHVS and CDR2 FNYEAQ. CDR3 length equals 15 residues.

The V call is TRBV5-4, the J call TRBJ1-2; D unclear. Trimming shortened V by 4 bases and J by 7 bases, and 14 bases separated the two germline ends. The CDR3 is made up of 13 amino acids. The germline V gene encodes CDR1 SGHNT and CDR2 YYREEE (reference sequence). The CDR3 sequence: CASSPRGSAGYTF. The CDR3 DNA is TGTGCCAGCAGCCCTCGGGGTTCTGCTGGCTACACCTTC.

This clone was counted between two and nine times. V and J are TRBV4-1 and TRBJ1-6, with unresolved D. Trimming removed 4 bases at V and 7 bases at J, with 14 bases between. Looked up from germline, CDR1 is MGHRA and CDR2 is YSYEKL. There are 15 residues in the CDR3. The CDR3 bases are TGCGCCAGCAGCCCCCCCGCGGCTCGGAATTCACCCCTCCACTTT. Translating gives CASSPPAARNSPLHF.

V gene TRBV27 combines with J gene TRBJ1-1, with no clear D. Germline lookup yields CDR1 MNHEY and CDR2 SMNVEV (reference sequence). V lost 3 bases, J lost 4 bases, and 12 bases lay in between. The length of the CDR3 is 14 residues. The chain's CDR3 is CASSLDPGSTEAFF. In DNA form, the CDR3 reads TGTGCCAGCAGTTTGGACCCCGGGAGCACTGAAGCTTTCTTT.

The genes are TRBV10-3 and TRBJ1-4, with no clear D. Looked up from germline, CDR1 is ENHRY and CDR2 is SYGVKD. The ends were cut back, 2 bases at V and 7 bases at J, with 11 bases in the middle. There are 14 residues in the CDR3. The DNA of the CDR3 is TGTGCCATCAGTGAGGGCGGGAGAGGTGAAAAACTGTTTTTT. It is translated as CAISEGGRGEKLFF.

The V call is TRBV10-3, the J call TRBJ2-1; 15 bases line up with TRBD2. Trimming cost V 11 bases and J 10 bases; bases outside gene matches: 6. The germline V gene encodes CDR1 ENHRY and CDR2 SYGVKD. The CDR3 is 13 amino acids. CDR3 in amino acids: CAGRTSGGEEQFF. The CDR3 region has the DNA TGTGCCGGGAGGACTAGCGGGGGGGAGGAGCAGTTCTTC.

The gene calls are TRBV30 and TRBJ1-5; no clear D gene. With 1 base removed from V and 3 bases from J, the gap between germline ends came to 10 bases. CDR1 and CDR2 (germline): GTSNPN, SVGIG (reference sequence). The CDR3 sequence is 14 residues long. This chain's CDR3 is CAWSERQFNQPQHF. DNA for the CDR3: TGTGCCTGGAGTGAGAGGCAGTTCAATCAGCCCCAGCATTTT.

This clone was detected only once. The chain combines TRBV2 with TRBJ2-3; 10 bases align to TRBD2. This CDR3 spans 15 amino acids. V shed 4 bases, J shed 3 bases, and the junction held 4 bases outside the gene matches. Looked up from germline, CDR1 is SNHLY and CDR2 is FYNNEI. The CDR3 DNA reads as TGTGCCAGCAGTGGAAGGACTAGCGGAACAGATACGCAGTATTTT. Residues: CASSGRTSGTDTQYF.

This chain connects TRBV16 to TRBJ1-4; a possible D gene is TRBD1 (5 bases). The CDR3 contains 14 residues. Trimming removed 3 bases at V and 12 bases at J, with 17 bases between. CDR1 KGHSY and CDR2 FQNENV come from the germline V gene. The DNA for the CDR3 is TGTGCCAGCAGCCACTTAACGTTGGACAACGAACTGTTTTTT. Its protein is CASSHLTLDNELFF. The complete variable domain, with remaining parts taken from reference TRBV16 and TRBJ1-4, reads GEEVAQTPKHLVRGEGQKAKLYCAPIKGHSYVFWYQQVLKNEFKFLISFQNENVFDETGMPKERFSAKCLPNSPCSLEIQATKLEDSAVYFCASSHLTLDNELFFGSGTQLSVL.

The chain couples TRBV30 to TRBJ2-2; the D gene is possibly TRBD2 (6 bases). The germline V gene has CDR1 GTSNPN and CDR2 SVGIG (reference sequence). V was cut by 5 bases and J by 2 bases, with 12 bases left in between. The CDR3 has 14 amino acids. The CDR3 here is CAWGAGGNTGELFF. The CDR3 region has the DNA TGTGCCTGGGGGGCCGGGGGAAACACCGGGGAGCTGTTTTTT.

The CDR3 DNA follows: TGTGCCAGCAGCGCGCGCCTGGTTCCTGAAGCTTTCTTT. This codes for CASSARLVPEAFF. The chain combines TRBV9 with TRBJ1-1; the D is unclear. The V end was cut by 3 bases, the J end by 6 bases, with 12 bases between. CDR1 is SGDLS and CDR2 is YYNGEE in the germline V gene. This CDR3 comprises 13 residues.

The chain is built from TRBV10-3 and TRBJ1-5; no clear D. Germline CDR1 is ENHRY and CDR2 is SYGVKD. With 7 bases removed from V and 8 bases from J, the gap between germline ends came to 15 bases. The CDR3 is 13 residues long. The CDR3 nucleotides read TGTGCCATCATGGGCAGGTTCGATGAGCCCCAGCATTTT. It encodes CAIMGRFDEPQHF.

This sequence joins TRBV18 and TRBJ1-3; D is unresolved. Trimming cost V 3 bases and J 8 bases, with 8 bases left between them. This CDR3 region has 12 residues. Per germline, CDR1 KGHSH and CDR2 LQKENI. The CDR3 bases are TGTGCCAGCTCACCCCCGAGGGACACCATATATTTT. Translation gives CASSPPRDTIYF.

V usage is TRBV12-1 and J usage is TRBJ2-7; TRBD1, the table's D call, was not compared with the DNA. TRBV12-1 is given as a pseudogene. The CDR3 is made up of 12 amino acids. For the CDR3, the DNA is TGTGCCATCGTGGCCCTCTCCTACGAGCAGTACTTC. This gives the protein CAIVALSYEQYF.

This clone was seen once. The chain links TRBV5-4 to TRBJ2-5; maybe TRBD2 (6 bases). CDR1 and CDR2 from the germline V gene are SGHNT and YYREEE (reference sequence). The V end lost 0 bases, the J end lost 3 bases, and 9 bases lay between the germline ends. CDR3 length equals 14 residues. CDR3 DNA sequence: TGTGCCAGCAGCTTGGGGGGGACTGAAGAGACCCAGTACTTC. Protein: CASSLGGTEETQYF.

DNA for the CDR3: TGTGCCAGCAGCTTCCTCGCACGGGATCGCCCTGAAGCTTTCTTT. Protein product: CASSFLARDRPEAFF. The chain has TRBV11-2 and TRBJ1-1; the D is unclear. The CDR3 contains 15 residues. The V gene's germline CDR1 is SGHAT and CDR2 FQNNGV. V was clipped by 3 bases and J by 6 bases, with 17 bases between them.